These 26 T cell receptor beta chains originate from one sample sequenced in a study of T cells in Graves' hyperthyroidism and ophthalmopathy. The CDR3 regions of TCR beta were amplified from RNA transcripts. A set of HTBI primers served as the primers for a first-round RT-PCR of the TCR CDR3. MiXCR, applied by TCRdb to the multiplex PCR reads, yields one record per CDR3 protein. The sample holds more than 500,000 distinct CDR3 sequences, about 15% seen once. The sample was blood. These receptors originate from a woman aged 25 to 45 with Graves' ophthalmopathy.

This clonotype appeared a few times. The V and J genes are TRBV7-9 and TRBJ1-2; D unclear. Trimming left V 5 bases short and J 7 bases short, with 20 bases between. The CDR3 is 15 residues long. Germline-derived CDR1 and CDR2 are SEHNR and FQNEAQ (reference sequence). The CDR3 DNA follows: TGTGCCAGCAGCCCGATAAAAGCTCCTTCTCTTGGCTACACCTTC. Protein sequence: CASSPIKAPSLGYTF.

The sample holds a few counts of this clonotype. In DNA, the CDR3 is TGTGCCAGCTCACCATCACCGGCCGGAAACACCATATATTTT. This encodes CASSPSPAGNTIYF. The chain carries TRBV18 and TRBJ1-3, with unresolved D. V lost 2 bases, J lost 4 bases, and 9 bases lay in between. This CDR3 has 14 residues. Germline V gene lookup returns CDR1 KGHSH and CDR2 LQKENI.

The V gene is TRBV28, the J gene TRBJ2-3; D may be TRBD1 (7 bases). This CDR3 contains 14 residues. Germline values: CDR1 MDHEN, CDR2 SYDVKM. The germline V and J ends were trimmed by 4 bases and 0 bases, with 8 bases remaining between them. The CDR3: CASSSGGSTDTQYF. The CDR3 DNA reads TGTGCCAGCAGTTCAGGGGGGAGCACAGATACGCAGTATTTT.

This clonotype has just a few counts. V gene TRBV29-1 combines with J gene TRBJ1-5, with D possibly matching TRBD1 (5 bases). In germline, CDR1 is SQVTM, CDR2 ANQGSEA. V was clipped by 6 bases and J by 7 bases, with 13 bases between them. The CDR3 has 12 residues. CDR3 sequence: CSVRLGTQPQHF. CDR3 nucleotides: TGCAGCGTACGTTTAGGGACCCAGCCCCAGCATTTT.

J is TRBJ2-2 and V is TRBV10-3, with D maybe TRBD2 (6 bases). The CDR3 extends over 14 amino acids. Trimming took off 4 bases at V and 7 bases at J, with 13 bases between the two ends. Germline V gives CDR1 ENHRY, CDR2 SYGVKD. The CDR3: CAISAPGLDGELFF. CDR3 bases: TGTGCCATCAGTGCGCCGGGACTGGACGGGGAGCTGTTTTTT.

This clonotype was counted a few times. V usage is TRBV29-1 and J usage is TRBJ2-7; D possibly corresponds to TRBD1 (6 bases). The germline gives CDR1 SQVTM, CDR2 ANQGSEA. CDR3 length: 12 amino acids. V was pared by 7 bases and J by 3 bases, with 13 bases between. The CDR3 bases are TGCAGCGCCCAGGGGTTAGACTACGAGCAGTACTTC. This encodes CSAQGLDYEQYF.

In its sample, this clonotype was seen many times. The chain is built from TRBV12-3 or TRBV12-4 and TRBJ2-1; 8 nucleotides align to TRBD2. Unmatched junction bases numbered 5, after V lost 2 bases and J lost 5 bases. CDR3 size: 15 residues. The CDR3 reads CASSLSLAGNNEQFF. Written as DNA, the CDR3 is TGTGCCAGCAGTTTATCCCTAGCGGGCAACAATGAGCAGTTCTTC.

This clonotype showed up just a few times. The rearrangement uses TRBV20-1 and TRBJ2-1; TRBD2 aligns across 12 bases. The germline gives CDR1 DFQATT, CDR2 SNEGSKA (reference sequence). The CDR3 consists of 14 residues. V lost 7 bases to trimming and J lost 8 bases; unmatched junction nucleotides: 9. In DNA, the CDR3 is TGCAGTGGGTCTAGCGGGGGGGCCGGAGATGAGCAGTTCTTC. It is translated as CSGSSGGAGDEQFF.

This clonotype was counted ten times or more. This rearrangement joins TRBV7-2 to TRBJ2-7, with 9 bases identical to TRBD1. Germline V gene data show CDR1 as SGHTA and CDR2 as FQGNSA. The length of the CDR3 is 15 residues. The trim removed 1 base at V and 7 bases at J, leaving 8 bases unmatched. DNA for the CDR3: TGTGCCAGCAGCTTAGTGGACAGGGGATCTGGAGAGCAGTACTTC. Amino acids: CASSLVDRGSGEQYF.

This clonotype was detected ten times or more. V usage is TRBV7-2 and J usage is TRBJ2-7, with 7 bases identical to TRBD2. The V segment lost 3 bases and the J segment 1 base; nucleotides outside the gene matches: 9. CDR1 is SGHTA and CDR2 is FQGNSA in the germline V gene. The CDR3 loop spans 16 amino acids. CDR3 residues: CASSFMAGALSYEQYF. CDR3 nucleotides: TGTGCCAGCAGCTTTATGGCGGGAGCCCTTTCCTACGAGCAGTACTTC.

CDR3 sequence (DNA): TGTGCCAGCAGCCCCCAAGCGGGAGGAGGGGAGACCCAGTACTTC. Translated, it gives CASSPQAGGGETQYF. This rearrangement joins TRBV6-4 to TRBJ2-5, with 9 bases fitting TRBD2. The germline CDR1 and CDR2 sequences are MRHNA and SNTAGT. J gave up 5 bases and V 6 bases, and 10 bases lay outside the gene matches. The CDR3 length is 15 residues.

This clonotype occurred many times. This rearrangement joins TRBV4-1 to TRBJ2-7; TRBD2 is a possible D gene (6 bases). The CDR3 extends over 15 amino acids. The V end lost 1 base, the J end lost 2 bases, and 12 bases lay between the germline ends. Germline loops: CDR1 MGHRA, CDR2 YSYEKL. CDR3 coding DNA: TGCGCCAGCAGCCAAGCCACCGGGAGACCCTACGAGCAGTACTTC. Translating it yields CASSQATGRPYEQYF.

This clonotype has more than one count but fewer than ten. The chain uses TRBV2 and TRBJ2-1; 10 bases map to TRBD2. The CDR3 extends over 21 amino acids. The V and J ends lost 8 bases and 0 bases, in that order; junction bases with no gene match: 22. Germline-derived CDR1 and CDR2 are SNHLY and FYNNEI. The CDR3 nucleotides read TGTGCCAGCTCACCGAAGTTCTATAGCGGGAGGCGCTCAAGCTCCTACAATGAGCAGTTCTTC. This sequence encodes CASSPKFYSGRRSSSYNEQFF.

This clonotype was found a few times. This chain links TRBV13 with TRBJ2-7; 7 nucleotides align to TRBD2. Germline V gene lookup returns CDR1 PRHDT and CDR2 FYEKMQ (reference sequence). This CDR3 is 15 amino acids long. V shed 0 bases and J 2 bases; nucleotides not matched to a gene: 4. CDR3 loop: CASSLGAGRTYEQYF. The CDR3 coding sequence is TGTGCCAGCAGCTTAGGGGCCGGGAGGACCTACGAGCAGTACTTC. Based on the CDR3 plus reference TRBV13 and TRBJ2-7, the full variable domain is AAGVIQSPRHLIKEKRETATLKCYPIPRHDTVYWYQQGPGQDPQFLISFYEKMQSDKGSIPDRFSAQQFSDYHSELNMSSLELGDSALYFCASSLGAGRTYEQYFGPGTRLTVT.

This clonotype was counted between two and nine times. This sequence joins TRBV16 and TRBJ1-6; TRBD1 matches at 7 bases. After removal of 3 bases from V and 8 bases from J, the junction contained 4 bases not matched to a gene. CDR3 size: 14 residues. The germline gives CDR1 KGHSY, CDR2 FQNENV. The CDR3: CASSHRDSYSPLHF. CDR3 DNA: TGTGCCAGCAGCCATAGGGACAGCTATTCACCCCTCCACTTT.

This clonotype was seen a handful of times. The V call is TRBV20-1, the J call TRBJ2-7, with D perhaps TRBD1 (6 bases). Trimming removed 5 bases at V and 3 bases at J, with 20 bases between. The CDR3 extends over 15 amino acids. The germline CDR1 and CDR2 sequences are DFQATT and SNEGSKA (reference sequence). This CDR3 reads CSASKTGLGDYEQYF. Written as DNA, the CDR3 is TGCAGTGCTTCCAAAACAGGGTTGGGGGACTACGAGCAGTACTTC.

This clonotype was counted many times. The chain employs TRBV2 and TRBJ2-2, with D possibly matching TRBD2 (6 bases). The CDR3 is 13 amino acids. CDR1 is SNHLY and CDR2 is FYNNEI in the germline V gene. V lost 8 bases, J lost 6 bases, and 13 bases lay in between. CDR3 in amino acids: CASRGGPSGELFF. The CDR3 DNA follows: TGTGCCAGCCGAGGAGGGCCTTCCGGGGAGCTGTTTTTT. The full variable domain, in which reference TRBV2 and TRBJ2-2 provide the parts outside the CDR3, is EPEVTQTPSHQVTQMGQEVILRCVPISNHLYFYWYRQILGQKVEFLVSFYNNEISEKSEIFDDQFSVERPDGSNFTLKIRSTKLEDSAMYFCASRGGPSGELFFGEGSRLTVL.

This clonotype was seen at least ten times. V is TRBV4-3 and J is TRBJ2-3; 11 bases match TRBD2. The CDR3 is 17 residues long. CDR1 and CDR2 from the germline V gene are LGHNA and YSLEER. Unmatched junction bases numbered 6, after V lost 0 bases and J lost 4 bases. The CDR3 nucleotides are TGCGCCAGCAGCCAAGACCGGGGACTAGCGGAGGCAGATACGCAGTATTTT. It encodes CASSQDRGLAEADTQYF.

The rearrangement uses TRBV15 and TRBJ2-1; D is possibly TRBD1 (5 bases). The V end was cut by 0 bases, the J end by 8 bases, with 8 bases between. Germline V gives CDR1 LNHNV, CDR2 YYDKDF (reference sequence). This CDR3 is 13 amino acids long. The CDR3: CATSRENRYEQFF. The CDR3 nucleotides are TGTGCCACCAGCAGAGAAAACAGGTATGAGCAGTTCTTC. The variable domain in full, with the rest retrieved from reference TRBV15 and TRBJ2-1, is DAMVIQNPRYQVTQFGKPVTLSCSQTLNHNVMYWYQQKSSQAPKLLFHYYDKDFNNEADTPDNFQSRRPNTSFCFLDIRSPGLGDTAMYLCATSRENRYEQFFGPGTRLTVL.

Only a few counts were recorded for this clonotype. The chain is built from TRBV20-1 and TRBJ2-3; D is perhaps TRBD2 (5 bases). The CDR3 runs 16 residues. Trimming removed 0 bases at V and 0 bases at J, with 13 bases between. CDR1 is DFQATT, CDR2 SNEGSKA, per germline (reference sequence). The CDR3 region is CSARDYGRTSTDTQYF. CDR3 nucleotide sequence: TGCAGTGCTAGAGATTACGGACGGACTAGCACAGATACGCAGTATTTT.

The genes are TRBV29-1 and TRBJ2-1; 10 bases agree with TRBD1. The CDR3 is 13 amino acids. CDR1 and CDR2 (germline): SQVTM, ANQGSEA. Losses at the gene ends were 4 bases for V and 6 bases for J; bases not matched to a gene: 3. CDR3: CSVVGQGLNEQFF. The DNA for the CDR3 is TGCAGCGTTGTGGGACAGGGGCTCAATGAGCAGTTCTTC.

A note on this clonotype: Germline is not matched at one junction end, which may reflect a read error. V usage is TRBV6-2 or TRBV6-3 and J usage is TRBJ1-2; no clear D gene. The CDR3 extends over 9 amino acids. Germline CDR1 and CDR2: MNHEY and SVGEGT. As DNA, the CDR3 is TGTGCCAGCAGTTACGGATCGGGATTC. It specifies CASSYGSGF.

This clonotype was counted ten times or more. This sequence joins TRBV12-3 or TRBV12-4 and TRBJ2-7, with a possible D match to TRBD2 (7 bases). This CDR3 is built from 17 residues. With 3 bases removed from V and 1 base from J, the gap between germline ends came to 19 bases. CDR3 in DNA: TGTGCCAGCAGTTTCTGGCTAGCGGAGGGGGTTTCCTACGAGCAGTACTTC. It translates to CASSFWLAEGVSYEQYF.

This clonotype was seen a handful of times. The chain is built from TRBV28 and TRBJ2-2; 8 bases line up with TRBD2. Trimming took 8 bases from V and 4 from J; bases not matched to a gene: 0. There are 12 residues in the CDR3. CDR1 MDHEN and CDR2 SYDVKM come from the germline V gene. The CDR3 DNA reads TGTGCCAGCGCGGGAGGCACCGGGGAGCTGTTTTTT. It translates to CASAGGTGELFF.

The sample holds a few counts of this clonotype. V is TRBV27 and J is TRBJ2-3; 9 nucleotides align to TRBD2. After removal of 5 bases from V and 3 bases from J, the junction contained 6 bases not matched to a gene. From germline, CDR1 is MNHEY and CDR2 SMNVEV (reference sequence). This CDR3 spans 15 amino acids. The CDR3 is CASSTREGLTDTQYF. Written as DNA, the CDR3 is TGTGCCAGCAGTACGCGGGAGGGCCTTACAGATACGCAGTATTTT.

In its sample, this clonotype was seen many times. This sequence joins TRBV3-1 and TRBJ1-5, with TRBD1 identical over 8 bases. V shed 5 bases, J shed 4 bases, and the junction held 7 bases outside the gene matches. CDR1 LGHDT and CDR2 YNNKEL come from the germline V gene (reference sequence). CDR3 length: 15 residues. CDR3 sequence (DNA): TGTGCCAGCAGCAAGGACAGGGCCGAAAATCAGCCCCAGCATTTT. Its protein is CASSKDRAENQPQHF.